A single sample gave rise to the 21 T cell receptor beta chains below, sequenced in a study of cytomegalovirus exposure and HLA in healthy donors. The PCR contained 60 Vbeta and 13 Jbeta primers. Profiling relied on immunoSEQ multiplex PCR, and the TCRdb table lists in-frame clones only, not all of them. The table records some 220,000 clones, more than 60% of them present only once. The sample was PBMCs. The source is a woman between 55 and 75 years old in good health and CMV-seropositive.

This rearrangement joins TRBV2 to TRBJ1-1; 7 bases map to TRBD1. J was trimmed by 4 bases and V by 5 bases; bases with no gene match: 4. The CDR3 contains 13 residues. Germline values: CDR1 SNHLY, CDR2 FYNNEI. The DNA for the CDR3 is TGTGCCAGCAGTCAACAGGGGAGCACTGAAGCTTTCTTT. Residues: CASSQQGSTEAFF. Looking up the rest from reference TRBV2 and TRBJ1-1 gives the full variable domain: EPEVTQTPSHQVTQMGQEVILRCVPISNHLYFYWYRQILGQKVEFLVSFYNNEISEKSEIFDDQFSVERPDGSNFTLKIRSTKLEDSAMYFCASSQQGSTEAFFGQGTRLTVV.

This chain joins TRBV6-6 and TRBJ2-1, with 11 bases aligning to TRBD2. Unmatched junction bases numbered 6, after V lost 5 bases and J lost 6 bases. The CDR3 has 15 amino acids. Germline V gives CDR1 MNHNY, CDR2 SVGAGI (reference sequence). This CDR3 is CASSTGTSGRNEQFF. The CDR3, as DNA: TGTGCCAGCAGTACCGGGACTAGCGGTCGCAATGAGCAGTTCTTC.

Turning to this clone: The sample has other DNA sequences that encode this CDR3 too. The rearrangement uses TRBV5-1 and TRBJ2-3; the D is unclear. The CDR3 has 13 residues. Germline values: CDR1 SGHRS, CDR2 YFSETQ. Trimming removed 0 bases from V and 1 base from J, with 3 bases in between. CDR3 coding DNA: TGCGCCAGCAGCTTGGGCGGCACAGATACGCAGTATTTT. Residues: CASSLGGTDTQYF. Together with reference TRBV5-1 and TRBJ2-3, the CDR3 gives the full variable domain: KAGVTQTPRYLIKTRGQQVTLSCSPISGHRSVSWYQQTPGQGLQFLFEYFSETQRNKGNFPGRFSGRQFSNSRSEMNVSTLELGDSALYLCASSLGGTDTQYFGPGTRLTVL.

The chain recombines TRBV28 with TRBJ1-2; D uncertain. The V end was cut by 5 bases, the J end by 4 bases, with 17 bases between. This CDR3 has 15 amino acids. Germline loops: CDR1 MDHEN, CDR2 SYDVKM. The CDR3 is CASSQIGERGYGYTF. The CDR3, as DNA: TGTGCCAGCAGTCAGATTGGGGAGCGGGGCTATGGCTACACCTTC.

This clone has only a few counts. V usage is TRBV2 and J usage is TRBJ2-1, with 11 bases that match TRBD2. The CDR3 spans 18 residues. From germline, CDR1 is SNHLY and CDR2 FYNNEI. V trimming: 0 bases; J trimming: 0 bases; junction bases outside the gene matches: 4. CDR3 protein: CASSEAYLAGGSYNEQFF. The DNA of the CDR3 is TGTGCCAGCAGTGAAGCGTACCTAGCGGGAGGCTCCTACAATGAGCAGTTCTTC.

For this clone: The same CDR3 is also encoded by other DNA sequences in this sample. This sequence joins TRBV6-5 and TRBJ2-7; 7 nucleotides align to TRBD1. CDR3 length: 13 amino acids. V gave up 5 bases and J gave up 1 base; unmatched junction bases: 2. Germline V CDR1 and CDR2: MNHEY, SVGAGI. The CDR3 loop is CASSRTGSYEQYF. CDR3 nucleotide sequence: TGTGCCAGCAGTCGGACAGGTTCCTACGAGCAGTACTTC.

V usage is TRBV6-1 and J usage is TRBJ2-7, with no clear D. The CDR3 runs to 13 residues. The germline gives CDR1 MNHNS, CDR2 SASEGT. Trimming took off 1 base at V and 4 bases at J, with 8 bases between the two ends. CDR3 sequence: CASSEGRVYEQYF. CDR3 DNA: TGTGCCAGCAGTGAAGGTCGGGTTTACGAGCAGTACTTC.

The chain uses TRBV5-1 and TRBJ1-2; D is possibly TRBD1 (6 bases). Germline values: CDR1 SGHRS, CDR2 YFSETQ. This CDR3 is 15 amino acids long. Trimming took off 4 bases at V and 4 bases at J, with 17 bases between the two ends. CDR3 bases: TGCGCCAGCAGCCAACAGGGTGGAGGCTTCTATGGCTACACCTTC. Its translation: CASSQQGGGFYGYTF.

This chain links TRBV19 with TRBJ1-4, with 10 bases identical to TRBD1. The J segment lost 8 bases and the V segment lost 4 bases, leaving 10 bases of the junction unmatched. This CDR3 contains 16 residues. Germline CDR1 reads LNHDA; CDR2 reads SQIVND (reference sequence). CDR3 loop: CASSKHSGTGVEKLFF. The CDR3 coding sequence is TGTGCCAGTAGTAAACACTCCGGGACAGGGGTCGAAAAACTGTTTTTT.

This CDR3 is CASKLAGNEKLFF. Written as DNA, the CDR3 is TGTGCCAGTAAACTCGCGGGTAATGAAAAACTGTTTTTT. This chain joins TRBV19 and TRBJ1-4; D is undetermined. The germline V and J ends were trimmed by 7 bases and 4 bases, with 10 bases remaining between them. The germline V gene has CDR1 LNHDA and CDR2 SQIVND (reference sequence). The CDR3 extends over 13 amino acids.

This clone has a handful of counts. J is TRBJ2-7 and V is TRBV6-1; the match to TRBD2 covers 7 bases. V was clipped by 2 bases and J by 6 bases; unmatched bases: 7. The CDR3 runs 14 residues. Germline CDR1 is MNHNS and CDR2 is SASEGT. The CDR3 sequence: CASSERGESGEQYF. CDR3 in DNA: TGTGCCAGCAGTGAACGGGGGGAATCGGGCGAGCAGTACTTC.

The gene calls are TRBV5-1 and TRBJ1-6, with D possibly TRBD1 on 5 matching bases. The CDR3 is 13 residues long. Germline CDR1 is SGHRS and CDR2 is YFSETQ. Deletions cut 6 bases from V and 8 bases from J, with 12 bases between. The CDR3 loop is CASTEGRDSPLHF. The DNA for the CDR3 is TGCGCCAGCACCGAGGGGAGGGATTCACCCCTCCACTTT. Using reference TRBV5-1 and TRBJ1-6 for the parts outside the CDR3, the full variable domain is KAGVTQTPRYLIKTRGQQVTLSCSPISGHRSVSWYQQTPGQGLQFLFEYFSETQRNKGNFPGRFSGRQFSNSRSEMNVSTLELGDSALYLCASTEGRDSPLHFGNGTRLTVT.

The J gene is TRBJ1-6, the V gene TRBV7-8; TRBD1 matches 8 bases. The CDR3 is 15 amino acids. Germline V CDR1 and CDR2: SGHVS, FQNEAQ. Trimming took 5 bases from V and 11 from J; bases not matched to a gene: 11. CDR3 loop: CASSPLGQGVAPLHF. In DNA form, the CDR3 reads TGTGCCAGCAGCCCCTTAGGACAGGGTGTGGCACCCCTCCACTTT. The complete variable domain, with remaining parts taken from reference TRBV7-8 and TRBJ1-6, reads GAGVSQSPRYKVAKRGQDVALRCDPISGHVSLFWYQQALGQGPEFLTYFQNEAQLDKSGLPSDRFFAERPEGSVSTLKIQRTQQEDSAVYLCASSPLGQGVAPLHFGNGTRLTVT.

DNA for the CDR3: TGTGCCAGCAGCTTAACAGGGGAACACTATGGCTACACCTTC. As protein: CASSLTGEHYGYTF. The gene calls are TRBV7-9 and TRBJ1-2, with 7 bases lining up with TRBD1. CDR3 size: 14 residues. V was clipped by 2 bases and J by 3 bases; unmatched bases: 3. CDR1 is SEHNR and CDR2 is FQNEAQ in the germline V gene (reference sequence). Looking up the rest from reference TRBV7-9 and TRBJ1-2 gives the full variable domain: DTGVSQNPRHKITKRGQNVTFRCDPISEHNRLYWYRQTLGQGPEFLTYFQNEAQLEKSRLLSDRFSAERPKGSFSTLEIQRTEQGDSAMYLCASSLTGEHYGYTFGSGTRLTVV.

V gene TRBV28 combines with J gene TRBJ1-2; D ambiguous. CDR1 is MDHEN and CDR2 is SYDVKM in the germline V gene. The CDR3 is 13 amino acids. Trimming took 3 bases from V and 4 from J, leaving 9 bases between them. In DNA, the CDR3 is TGTGCCAGCAGTTTTGGGCAGGTCTATGGCTACACCTTC. This codes for CASSFGQVYGYTF.

The chain's CDR3 is CASSRRAGGSGEKLFF. The CDR3, as DNA: TGTGCCAGCAGCCGTAGAGCGGGGGGCTCGGGTGAAAAACTGTTTTTT. The chain uses TRBV2 and TRBJ1-4, with TRBD1 as a possible D gene (6 bases). The CDR3 is 16 amino acids. CDR1 is SNHLY and CDR2 is FYNNEI in the germline V gene. V was trimmed by 6 bases and J by 7 bases, leaving 21 bases between them.

The gene calls are TRBV30 and TRBJ1-1; 8 nucleotides align to TRBD1. The CDR3 is 15 residues long. Germline V gene data show CDR1 as GTSNPN and CDR2 as SVGIG (reference sequence). V shed 2 bases and J 5 bases; nucleotides not matched to a gene: 10. The CDR3 nucleotides are TGTGCCTGGAGTATTAGGGGCAGGGGGCGGACTGAAGCTTTCTTT. Encoded protein: CAWSIRGRGRTEAFF.

This clone appeared a few times. The rearrangement uses TRBV6-5 and TRBJ1-2; the match to TRBD1 covers 7 bases. Germline V gene data show CDR1 as MNHEY and CDR2 as SVGAGI. The CDR3 totals 13 residues. J was trimmed by 4 bases and V by 2 bases; bases with no gene match: 1. The DNA for the CDR3 is TGTGCCAGCAGTTACACAGGGGTCTATGGCTACACCTTC. This encodes CASSYTGVYGYTF.

The rearrangement links TRBV2 to TRBJ1-1; tentative D call: TRBD1 (6 bases). The V gene lost 6 bases and the J gene lost 2 bases, with 10 bases spanning the gap. This CDR3 contains 13 residues. CDR1 and CDR2 from the germline V gene are SNHLY and FYNNEI. CDR3 sequence (DNA): TGTGCCAGCAGGGGGGACATAAACACTGAAGCTTTCTTT. Its translation: CASRGDINTEAFF.

This clone has just a few counts. The chain couples TRBV29-1 to TRBJ1-1; D not certain. Trimming shortened V by 8 bases and J by 6 bases, and 19 bases separated the two germline ends. The length of the CDR3 is 13 residues. Germline V CDR1 and CDR2: SQVTM, ANQGSEA. The CDR3 DNA sequence: TGCAGCACCGTAAGGACGGCTAGCGCTGAAGCTTTCTTT. Translating gives CSTVRTASAEAFF. Supplemented by reference TRBV29-1 and TRBJ1-1, the full variable domain reads SAVISQKPSRDICQRGTSLTIQCQVDSQVTMMFWYRQQPGQSLTLIATANQGSEATYESGFVIDKFPISRPNLTFSTLTVSNMSPEDSSIYLCSTVRTASAEAFFGQGTRLTVV.

This clone occurred once. V gene TRBV11-2 combines with J gene TRBJ2-2; the D gene is possibly TRBD1 (6 bases). Per the germline V gene, CDR1 is SGHAT and CDR2 is FQNNGV. With 6 bases removed from V and 1 base from J, the gap between germline ends came to 9 bases. The CDR3 sequence is 14 residues long. The CDR3 bases are TGTGCCAGCAGACAGACAGGGAACACCGGGGAGCTGTTTTTT. It yields the protein CASRQTGNTGELFF. Drawing the rest from reference TRBV11-2 and TRBJ2-2, the complete variable domain is EAGVAQSPRYKIIEKRQSVAFWCNPISGHATLYWYQQILGQGPKLLIQFQNNGVVDDSQLPKDRFSAERLKGVDSTLKIQPAKLEDSAVYLCASRQTGNTGELFFGEGSRLTVL.